These 29 T cell receptor beta chains were all obtained from the same sample, sequenced in a study of blood T cells in healthy people across ages. It was with a sample-barcoded 5' primer and a J-beta primer mix that a second PCR of roughly 6 to 11 cycles was run. TCRdb ran MiXCR on the 5' RACE reads and lists one entry per CDR3 protein. The table lists approximately 1.5 million distinct CDR3 sequences, 40% to 45% of them singletons. Source material: blood. These receptors originate from a woman younger than 30 in good health.

V usage is TRBV7-2 and J usage is TRBJ2-5; 10 nucleotides match TRBD2. Germline trimming cut 4 bases from V and 5 bases from J; bases unmatched to any gene: 13. There are 17 residues in the CDR3. Looked up from germline, CDR1 is SGHTA and CDR2 is FQGNSA. As DNA, the CDR3 is TGTGCCAGCAGCTCTACCCCCGGTAGCGGGAGGTTGGAGACCCAGTACTTC. Its translation is CASSSTPGSGRLETQYF. Full variable domain (outside the CDR3, taken from reference TRBV7-2 and TRBJ2-5): GAGVSQSPSNKVTEKGKDVELRCDPISGHTALYWYRQSLGQGLEFLIYFQGNSAPDKSGLPSDRFSAERTGGSVSTLTIQRTQQEDSAVYLCASSSTPGSGRLETQYFGPGTRLLVL.

In its sample, this clonotype was seen a few times. The rearrangement joins TRBV7-2 to TRBJ1-4; D is perhaps TRBD1 (5 bases). CDR3 length equals 16 residues. V dropped 2 bases and J dropped 4 bases, with 14 bases sitting between them. CDR1 and CDR2 from the germline V gene are SGHTA and FQGNSA. CDR3 sequence: CASSLKSGAYNEKLFF. The CDR3 DNA is TGTGCCAGCAGCTTAAAATCCGGGGCTTATAATGAAAAACTGTTTTTT.

V gene TRBV29-1 combines with J gene TRBJ1-4; the D is unclear. The V gene's germline CDR1 is SQVTM and CDR2 ANQGSEA. V lost 7 bases and J 5 bases, leaving 11 bases between the germline ends. The CDR3 has 12 amino acids. CDR3 amino acids: CSAGRPNEKLFF. CDR3 sequence (DNA): TGCAGCGCAGGAAGGCCGAATGAAAAACTGTTTTTT.

The chain couples TRBV29-1 to TRBJ2-3; no reliable D call. Germline assignment: CDR1 SQVTM and CDR2 ANQGSEA. V lost 7 bases and J 7 bases, leaving 12 bases between the germline ends. The CDR3 is 11 residues long. The CDR3 region has the DNA TGCAGCGCCCACGGTAGAAATACGCAGTATTTT. It encodes CSAHGRNTQYF.

The V gene is TRBV3-1, the J gene TRBJ2-1, with TRBD2 identical over 8 bases. Unmatched junction bases numbered 8, after V lost 1 base and J lost 9 bases. The CDR3 spans 15 residues. CDR1 and CDR2 from the germline V gene are LGHDT and YNNKEL (reference sequence). The CDR3 reads CASSQGRAGGTEQFF. For the CDR3, the DNA is TGTGCCAGCAGCCAAGGGCGTGCGGGGGGCACTGAGCAGTTCTTC.

The rearrangement joins TRBV29-1 to TRBJ1-1; D not certain. The CDR3 has 13 residues. Germline V lookup: CDR1 SQVTM, CDR2 ANQGSEA. Trimming removed 0 bases from V and 6 bases from J, with 11 bases in between. The CDR3 sequence is CSVEDPAPPEAFF. The CDR3, as DNA: TGCAGCGTTGAAGATCCGGCACCCCCTGAAGCTTTCTTT.

The chain links TRBV20-1 to TRBJ1-6; 8 positions agree with TRBD1. The CDR3 loop spans 15 amino acids. Germline assignment: CDR1 DFQATT and CDR2 SNEGSKA (reference sequence). Trimming at V came to 1 base and at J to 4 bases, leaving 3 bases not matched to a gene. CDR3 region: CSARVQGAYNSPLHF. The DNA of the CDR3 is TGCAGTGCTAGAGTGCAGGGGGCATATAATTCACCCCTCCACTTT.

This sequence joins TRBV10-3 and TRBJ2-3; 10 bases fit TRBD2. The CDR3 is 12 residues long. Germline CDR1 is ENHRY and CDR2 is SYGVKD. CDR3 in amino acids: CSTSGSTDTQYF. In DNA, the CDR3 is TGTTCGACTAGCGGGTCAACAGATACGCAGTATTTT.

This chain uses TRBV5-1 with TRBJ2-3; 13 bases agree with TRBD2. CDR3 size: 19 residues. Germline values: CDR1 SGHRS, CDR2 YFSETQ. V lost 4 bases and J lost 3; bases outside the gene matches: 14. Here the CDR3 DNA reads TGCGCCAGCAGCCCTGTTGGACTAGCGGGAGTGAAGATTACAGATACGCAGTATTTT. This sequence encodes CASSPVGLAGVKITDTQYF. Variable domain in full (rest from reference TRBV5-1 and TRBJ2-3): KAGVTQTPRYLIKTRGQQVTLSCSPISGHRSVSWYQQTPGQGLQFLFEYFSETQRNKGNFPGRFSGRQFSNSRSEMNVSTLELGDSALYLCASSPVGLAGVKITDTQYFGPGTRLTVL.

The chain uses TRBV30 and TRBJ1-2; 7 bases map to TRBD1. This CDR3 is 16 amino acids long. V was clipped by 3 bases and J by 3 bases; unmatched bases: 13. CDR1 is GTSNPN and CDR2 is SVGIG in the germline V gene (reference sequence). CDR3 bases: TGTGCCTGGAGAGAACCCCAGGGACAGAGCTACTATGGCTACACCTTC. Amino acid sequence: CAWREPQGQSYYGYTF.

This clonotype was observed a few times. The chain links TRBV27 to TRBJ2-4; maybe TRBD2 (7 bases). With the DNA end fitting TRBJ2-7 better, the J assignment may be wrong. Germline-derived CDR1 and CDR2 are MNHEY and SMNVEV (reference sequence). There are 14 residues in the CDR3. CDR3 nucleotides: TGTGCCAGCAGTTTACGGGGGGCAACCTACGAGCAGTACTTC. Encoded protein: CASSLRGATYEQYF.

The rearrangement joins TRBV5-1 to TRBJ2-7; 7 bases align to TRBD1. J gave up 6 bases and V 0 bases, and 3 bases lay outside the gene matches. The CDR3 loop spans 13 amino acids. CDR1 and CDR2 (germline): SGHRS, YFSETQ. This CDR3 reads CASSLEQGSEQYF. DNA of the CDR3: TGCGCCAGCAGCTTGGAACAGGGGAGCGAGCAGTACTTC.

This chain links TRBV29-1 with TRBJ2-3; D possibly corresponds to TRBD2 (6 bases). The CDR3 consists of 13 residues. V lost 5 bases and J 2 bases, leaving 11 bases between the germline ends. Germline V gives CDR1 SQVTM, CDR2 ANQGSEA. The CDR3 protein is CSVRGANTDTQYF. CDR3 nucleotide sequence: TGCAGCGTTCGCGGGGCGAACACAGATACGCAGTATTTT.

CDR3 bases: TGTGCCATTAACGGGGCTCACTCTGACACCGGGGAGCTGTTTTTT. It codes for CAINGAHSDTGELFF. The V and J genes are TRBV12-3 or TRBV12-4 and TRBJ2-2, with D perhaps assigned TRBD1 or TRBD2 (5 bases each). The ends were cut back, 10 bases at V and 3 bases at J, with 18 bases in the middle. The CDR3 has 15 residues.

V usage is TRBV6-2 or TRBV6-3 and J usage is TRBJ2-7; a possible D gene is TRBD1 (5 bases). V lost 6 bases and J 3 bases, leaving 12 bases between the germline ends. Per the germline V gene, CDR1 is MNHEY and CDR2 is SVGEGT. This CDR3 spans 13 amino acids. The CDR3 loop reads CASRVDNFYEQYF. The CDR3 nucleotides are TGTGCCAGCAGGGTGGACAACTTCTACGAGCAGTACTTC.

This chain uses TRBV29-1 with TRBJ1-1; D is undetermined. Trimming removed 6 bases from V and 0 bases from J, with 11 bases in between. CDR1 SQVTM and CDR2 ANQGSEA come from the germline V gene. This CDR3 comprises 13 residues. In DNA, the CDR3 is TGCAGCGTCGCAGAGACGGTGAACACTGAAGCTTTCTTT. Amino acids: CSVAETVNTEAFF.

The chain joins TRBV11-2 to TRBJ2-7; the D gene is possibly TRBD2 (5 bases). V was cut by 11 bases and J by 2 bases, with 19 bases left in between. The CDR3 has 14 amino acids. Germline CDR1 and CDR2: SGHAT and FQNNGV. The CDR3 region is CASQPRALAYEQYF. CDR3 in DNA: TGTGCCTCCCAGCCGAGGGCCCTTGCCTACGAGCAGTACTTC.

In this sample, this clonotype turned up a few times. The chain uses TRBV27 and TRBJ2-7; 7 bases match TRBD1. The CDR3 loop spans 14 amino acids. Germline V gives CDR1 MNHEY, CDR2 SMNVEV (reference sequence). J gave up 5 bases and V 1 base, and 5 bases lay outside the gene matches. CDR3 DNA: TGTGCCAGCAGTTTATATAACAGGGGCAACGAGCAGTACTTC. Translated: CASSLYNRGNEQYF.

This clonotype was observed many times. The rearrangement uses TRBV29-1 and TRBJ2-7, with D possibly TRBD2 on 6 matching bases. Germline V CDR1 and CDR2: SQVTM, ANQGSEA. The V and J ends lost 0 bases and 0 bases respectively, with 15 bases between them. CDR3 length equals 16 residues. CDR3 in amino acids: CSVEDRGGVRSYEQYF. In DNA, the CDR3 is TGCAGCGTTGAAGATCGTGGCGGGGTGCGCTCCTACGAGCAGTACTTC.

Turning to this clonotype: One end of the junction fails to match germline, which may point to a read error. The V call is TRBV9, the J call TRBJ2-3, with D perhaps assigned TRBD1 or TRBD2 (7 bases each). From germline, CDR1 is SGDLS and CDR2 YYNGEE. The CDR3 is 14 amino acids. The CDR3 protein is CAGSDPGGGDTQYF. The CDR3 DNA sequence: TGTGCCGGCAGCGATCCAGGGGGGGGAGATACGCAGTATTTT.

This clonotype was found many times. An end of the junction does not agree with germline; a read error may underlie this. The gene calls are TRBV5-1 and TRBJ2-3, with D perhaps TRBD2 (5 bases). There are 14 residues in the CDR3. Germline V gene sequence: CDR1 SGHRS, CDR2 YFSETQ. The chain's CDR3 is CASSSPRGTDTQYF. Written as DNA, the CDR3 is TGTGCCAGCAGTTCCCCGAGAGGGACAGATACGCAGTATTTT. Filled out from reference TRBV5-1 and TRBJ2-3, the complete variable domain reads KAGVTQTPRYLIKTRGQQVTLSCSPISGHRSVSWYQQTPGQGLQFLFEYFSETQRNKGNFPGRFSGRQFSNSRSEMNVSTLELGDSALYLCASSSPRGTDTQYFGPGTRLTVL.

The sample holds a few counts of this clonotype. This chain joins TRBV7-9 and TRBJ2-3; D remains unclear. Germline loops: CDR1 SEHNR, CDR2 FQNEAQ (reference sequence). The CDR3 loop spans 16 amino acids. Between the trimmed V and J ends, which lost 4 bases and 1 base, there was a span of 15 bases. The CDR3 region is CASSSTSTGGTDTQYF. The CDR3 DNA sequence: TGTGCCAGCAGCTCCACCTCCACTGGTGGCACAGATACGCAGTATTTT.

The chain has TRBV7-9 and TRBJ2-6; D is uncertain. Deletions cut 0 bases from V and 0 bases from J, with 6 bases between. The CDR3 length is 16 residues. Germline V gene lookup returns CDR1 SEHNR and CDR2 FQNEAQ (reference sequence). Written as DNA, the CDR3 is TGTGCCAGCAGCTTAGCGATCCTCTCTGGGGCCAACGTCCTGACTTTC. Protein sequence: CASSLAILSGANVLTF.

This clonotype was seen more than once but under ten times. The rearrangement links TRBV9 to TRBJ2-2; the match to TRBD2 covers 11 bases. This CDR3 is built from 15 residues. V gave up 1 base and J gave up 4 bases; unmatched junction bases: 0. CDR1 and CDR2 from the germline V gene are SGDLS and YYNGEE. The CDR3 is CASSVTSGSTGELFF. As DNA, the CDR3 is TGTGCCAGCAGCGTAACTAGCGGGAGCACCGGGGAGCTGTTTTTT.

A word on this clonotype: The junction departs from the called germline gene at one end, perhaps through a read error. The rearrangement uses TRBV12-3 or TRBV12-4 and TRBJ2-1; 12 nucleotides agree with TRBD2. The CDR3 runs 15 residues. CDR3 in DNA: TGTGCCTGCAGTTTGACTAGCGGGGGCTACAATGAGCAGTTCTTC. Its protein is CACSLTSGGYNEQFF.

This clonotype was seen more than once but under ten times. The chain recombines TRBV29-1 with TRBJ1-5; possibly TRBD1 for D (6 bases). The CDR3 spans 14 residues. Per germline, CDR1 SQVTM and CDR2 ANQGSEA. The V end was cut by 7 bases, the J end by 0 bases, with 13 bases between. The CDR3 loop is CSASGQYSNQPQHF. CDR3 bases: TGCAGCGCCAGCGGACAGTATAGCAATCAGCCCCAGCATTTT.

The chain combines TRBV18 with TRBJ2-7; D is unclear. V lost 1 base to trimming and J lost 3 bases, with 7 bases between them. The CDR3 spans 13 residues. Germline lookup yields CDR1 KGHSH and CDR2 LQKENI. The CDR3 loop reads CASSPQDDYEQYF. The CDR3 DNA is TGTGCCAGCTCACCACAGGACGACTACGAGCAGTACTTC. Filled out from reference TRBV18 and TRBJ2-7, the complete variable domain reads NAGVMQNPRHLVRRRGQEARLRCSPMKGHSHVYWYRQLPEEGLKFMVYLQKENIIDESGMPKERFSAEFPKEGPSILRIQQVVRGDSAAYFCASSPQDDYEQYFGPGTRLTVT.

This clonotype was seen a handful of times. The rearrangement uses TRBV2 and TRBJ2-1, with 8 bases aligning to TRBD2. With V trimmed by 3 bases and J by 5 bases, 12 bases remained unmatched. The germline gives CDR1 SNHLY, CDR2 FYNNEI. This CDR3 contains 17 residues. CDR3: CASSDLVGGALDNEQFF. CDR3 DNA: TGTGCCAGCAGTGATCTCGTCGGGGGGGCATTGGACAATGAGCAGTTCTTC. The variable domain in full, completed from reference TRBV2 and TRBJ2-1, reads EPEVTQTPSHQVTQMGQEVILRCVPISNHLYFYWYRQILGQKVEFLVSFYNNEISEKSEIFDDQFSVERPDGSNFTLKIRSTKLEDSAMYFCASSDLVGGALDNEQFFGPGTRLTVL.

This clonotype has only a few counts. The chain recombines TRBV27 with TRBJ2-7; 7 bases match TRBD1. Germline loops: CDR1 MNHEY, CDR2 SMNVEV (reference sequence). The J segment lost 4 bases and the V segment lost 2 bases, leaving 8 bases of the junction unmatched. The CDR3 covers 15 residues. Here the CDR3 reads CASSLIGQVSYEQYF. The CDR3 nucleotides read TGTGCCAGCAGTTTAATCGGACAGGTGTCATACGAGCAGTACTTC.